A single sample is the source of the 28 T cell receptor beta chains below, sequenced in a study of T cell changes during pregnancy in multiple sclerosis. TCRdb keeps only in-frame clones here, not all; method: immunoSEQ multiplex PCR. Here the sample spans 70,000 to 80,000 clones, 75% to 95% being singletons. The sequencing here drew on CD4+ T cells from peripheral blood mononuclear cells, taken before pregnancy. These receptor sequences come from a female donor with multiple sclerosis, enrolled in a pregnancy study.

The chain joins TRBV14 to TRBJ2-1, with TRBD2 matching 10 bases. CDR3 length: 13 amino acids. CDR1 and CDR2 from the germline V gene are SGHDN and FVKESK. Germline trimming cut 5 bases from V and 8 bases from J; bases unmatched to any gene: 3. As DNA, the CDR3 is TGTGCCAGCAGCAAACTAGCGGGATATGAGCAGTTCTTC. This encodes CASSKLAGYEQFF.

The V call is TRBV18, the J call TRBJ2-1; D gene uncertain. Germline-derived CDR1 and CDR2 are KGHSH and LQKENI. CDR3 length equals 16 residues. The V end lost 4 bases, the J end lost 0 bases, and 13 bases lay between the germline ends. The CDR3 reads CASSHLAVSSYNEQFF. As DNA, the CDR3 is TGTGCCAGCTCACATTTAGCCGTAAGCTCCTACAATGAGCAGTTCTTC.

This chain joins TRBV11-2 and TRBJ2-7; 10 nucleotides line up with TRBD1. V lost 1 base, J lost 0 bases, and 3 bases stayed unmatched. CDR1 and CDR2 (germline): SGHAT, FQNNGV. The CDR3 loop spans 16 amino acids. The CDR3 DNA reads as TGTGCCAGCAGCTTAGGCGGGACAGGGGCCTCCTACGAGCAGTACTTC. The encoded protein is CASSLGGTGASYEQYF.

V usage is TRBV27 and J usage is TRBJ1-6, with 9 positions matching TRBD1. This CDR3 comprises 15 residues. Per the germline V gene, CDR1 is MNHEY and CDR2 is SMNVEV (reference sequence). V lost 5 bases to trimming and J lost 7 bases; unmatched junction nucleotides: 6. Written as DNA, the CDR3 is TGTGCCAGCAGTGCCACGACAGGGGGGAATTCACCCCTCCACTTT. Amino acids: CASSATTGGNSPLHF.

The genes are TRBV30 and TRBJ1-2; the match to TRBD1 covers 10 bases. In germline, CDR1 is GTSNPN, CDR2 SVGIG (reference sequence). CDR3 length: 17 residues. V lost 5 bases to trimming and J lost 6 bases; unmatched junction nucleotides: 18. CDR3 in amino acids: CAWGIPGQGTRWNGYTF. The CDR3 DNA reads TGTGCCTGGGGAATACCGGGACAGGGGACTCGCTGGAATGGCTACACCTTC.

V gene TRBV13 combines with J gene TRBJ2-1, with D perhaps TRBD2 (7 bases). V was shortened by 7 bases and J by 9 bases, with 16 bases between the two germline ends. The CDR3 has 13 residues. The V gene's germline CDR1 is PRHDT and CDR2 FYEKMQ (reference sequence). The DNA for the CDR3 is TGTGCCAGCACCGAGGGGGGGCGGGGTGAGCAGTTCTTC. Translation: CASTEGGRGEQFF.

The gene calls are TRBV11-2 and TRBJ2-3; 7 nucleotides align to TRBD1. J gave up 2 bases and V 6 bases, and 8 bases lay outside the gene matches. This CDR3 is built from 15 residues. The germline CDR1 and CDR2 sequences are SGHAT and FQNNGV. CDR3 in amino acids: CASRVTTGATDTQYF. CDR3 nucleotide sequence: TGTGCCAGCAGAGTCACTACAGGGGCCACAGATACGCAGTATTTT.

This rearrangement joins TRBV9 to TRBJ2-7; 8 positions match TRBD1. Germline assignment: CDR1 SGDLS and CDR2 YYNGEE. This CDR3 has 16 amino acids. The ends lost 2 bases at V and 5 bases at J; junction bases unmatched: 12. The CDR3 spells CASSVPDRAERNEQYF. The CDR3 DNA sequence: TGTGCCAGCAGCGTCCCGGACAGGGCCGAGAGGAACGAGCAGTACTTC.

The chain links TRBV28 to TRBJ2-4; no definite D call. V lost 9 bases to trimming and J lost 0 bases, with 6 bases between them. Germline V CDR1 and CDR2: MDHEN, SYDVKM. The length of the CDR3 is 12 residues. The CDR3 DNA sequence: TGTGCCAGTAATATAGCCAAAAACATTCAGTACTTC. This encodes CASNIAKNIQYF.

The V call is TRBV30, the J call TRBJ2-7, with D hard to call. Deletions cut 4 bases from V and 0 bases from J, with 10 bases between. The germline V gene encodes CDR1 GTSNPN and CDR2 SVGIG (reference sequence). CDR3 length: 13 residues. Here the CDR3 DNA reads TGTGCCTGGAATCGACAAGGCTCCTACGAGCAGTACTTC. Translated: CAWNRQGSYEQYF.

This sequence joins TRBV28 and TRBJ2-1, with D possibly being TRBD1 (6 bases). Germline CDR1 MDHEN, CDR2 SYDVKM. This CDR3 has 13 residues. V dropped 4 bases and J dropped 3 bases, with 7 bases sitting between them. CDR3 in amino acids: CASSWDNYNEQFF. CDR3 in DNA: TGTGCCAGCAGTTGGGACAACTACAATGAGCAGTTCTTC. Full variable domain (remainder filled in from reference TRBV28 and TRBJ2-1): DVKVTQSSRYLVKRTGEKVFLECVQDMDHENMFWYRQDPGLGLRLIYFSYDVKMKEKGDIPEGYSVSREKKERFSLILESASTNQTSMYLCASSWDNYNEQFFGPGTRLTVL.

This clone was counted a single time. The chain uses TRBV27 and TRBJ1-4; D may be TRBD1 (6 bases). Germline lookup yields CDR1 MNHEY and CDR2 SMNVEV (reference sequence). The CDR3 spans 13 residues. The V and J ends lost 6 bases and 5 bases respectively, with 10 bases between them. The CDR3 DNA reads TGTGCCAGCAGCAGGGGATTGAATGAAAAACTGTTTTTT. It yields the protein CASSRGLNEKLFF.

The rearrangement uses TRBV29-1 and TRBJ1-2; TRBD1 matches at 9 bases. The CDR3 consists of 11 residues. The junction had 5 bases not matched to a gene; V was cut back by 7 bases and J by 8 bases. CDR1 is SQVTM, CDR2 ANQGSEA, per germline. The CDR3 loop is CSGGQGRGYTF. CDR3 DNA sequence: TGCAGCGGGGGACAGGGTCGAGGCTACACCTTC.

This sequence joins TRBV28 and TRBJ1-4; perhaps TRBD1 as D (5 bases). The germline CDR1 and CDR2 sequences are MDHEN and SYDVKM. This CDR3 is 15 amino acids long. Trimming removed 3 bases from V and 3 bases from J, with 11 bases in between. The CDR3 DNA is TGTGCCAGCAGTTTTTGGGGGGAGGCTAATGAAAAACTGTTTTTT. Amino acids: CASSFWGEANEKLFF.

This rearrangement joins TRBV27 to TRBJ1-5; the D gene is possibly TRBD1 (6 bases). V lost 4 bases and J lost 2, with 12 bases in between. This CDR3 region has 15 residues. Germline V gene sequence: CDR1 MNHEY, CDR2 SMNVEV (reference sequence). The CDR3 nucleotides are TGTGCCAGCAGTTCAGCGGGGGCGCGCAATCAGCCCCAGCATTTT. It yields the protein CASSSAGARNQPQHF.

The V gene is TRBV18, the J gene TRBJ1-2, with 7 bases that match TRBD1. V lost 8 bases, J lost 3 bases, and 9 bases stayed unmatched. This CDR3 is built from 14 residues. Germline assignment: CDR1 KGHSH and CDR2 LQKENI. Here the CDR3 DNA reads TGTGCCAGCACCCAGATAACAGGGGACTATGGCTACACCTTC. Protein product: CASTQITGDYGYTF.

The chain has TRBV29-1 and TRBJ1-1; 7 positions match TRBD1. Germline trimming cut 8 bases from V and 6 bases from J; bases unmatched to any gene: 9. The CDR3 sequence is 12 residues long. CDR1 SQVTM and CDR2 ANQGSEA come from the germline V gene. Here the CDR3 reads CSTRQGDAEAFF. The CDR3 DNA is TGCAGCACCCGACAGGGAGATGCTGAAGCTTTCTTT.

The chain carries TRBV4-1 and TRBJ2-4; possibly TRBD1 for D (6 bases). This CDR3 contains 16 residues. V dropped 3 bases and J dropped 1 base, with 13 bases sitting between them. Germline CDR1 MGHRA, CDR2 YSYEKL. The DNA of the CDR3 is TGCGCCAGCAGCCAGACGATCGACAGGGCCAAAAACATTCAGTACTTC. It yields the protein CASSQTIDRAKNIQYF.

CDR3 sequence reads: CAITEGQGYTEAFF. For the CDR3, the DNA is TGTGCCATCACCGAGGGACAGGGTTACACTGAAGCTTTCTTT. V usage is TRBV10-3 and J usage is TRBJ1-1; 9 bases match TRBD1. This CDR3 is built from 14 residues. V lost 7 bases and J lost 3; bases outside the gene matches: 6. CDR1 is ENHRY and CDR2 is SYGVKD in the germline V gene.

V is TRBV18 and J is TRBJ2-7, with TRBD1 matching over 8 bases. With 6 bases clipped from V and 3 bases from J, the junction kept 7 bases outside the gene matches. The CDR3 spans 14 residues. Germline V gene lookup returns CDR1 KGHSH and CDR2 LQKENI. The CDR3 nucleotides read TGTGCCAGCTCCCTTGGACAGGGCCTCTACGAGCAGTACTTC. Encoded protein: CASSLGQGLYEQYF.

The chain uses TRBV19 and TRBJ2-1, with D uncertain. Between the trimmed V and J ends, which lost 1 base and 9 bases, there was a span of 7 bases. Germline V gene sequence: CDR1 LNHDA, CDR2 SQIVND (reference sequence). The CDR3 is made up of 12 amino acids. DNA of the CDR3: TGTGCCAGTAGTATAGCGTTCGGTGAGCAGTTCTTC. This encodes CASSIAFGEQFF.

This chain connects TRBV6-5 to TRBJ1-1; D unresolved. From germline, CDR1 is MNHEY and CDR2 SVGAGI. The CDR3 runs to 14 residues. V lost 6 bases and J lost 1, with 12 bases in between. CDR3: CASRVSTANTEAFF. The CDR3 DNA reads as TGTGCCAGCAGGGTCTCAACAGCGAACACTGAAGCTTTCTTT.

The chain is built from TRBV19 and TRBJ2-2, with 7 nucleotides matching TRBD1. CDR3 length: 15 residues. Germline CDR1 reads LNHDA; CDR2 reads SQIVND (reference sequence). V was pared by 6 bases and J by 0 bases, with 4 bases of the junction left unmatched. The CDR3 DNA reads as TGTGCCAGTAGGATCGGGACAGCGAACACCGGGGAGCTGTTTTTT. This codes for CASRIGTANTGELFF.

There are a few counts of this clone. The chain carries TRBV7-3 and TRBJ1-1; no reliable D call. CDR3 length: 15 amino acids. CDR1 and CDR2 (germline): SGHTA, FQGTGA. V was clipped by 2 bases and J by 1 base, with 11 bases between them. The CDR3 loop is CASSLLATGNTEAFF. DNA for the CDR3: TGTGCCAGCAGCTTACTAGCCACGGGGAACACTGAAGCTTTCTTT.

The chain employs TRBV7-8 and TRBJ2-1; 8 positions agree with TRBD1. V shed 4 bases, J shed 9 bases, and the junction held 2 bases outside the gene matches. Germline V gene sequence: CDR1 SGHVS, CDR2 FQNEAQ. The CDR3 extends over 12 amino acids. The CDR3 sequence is CASSSTGVEQFF. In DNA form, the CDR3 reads TGTGCCAGCAGCTCGACAGGGGTTGAGCAGTTCTTC.

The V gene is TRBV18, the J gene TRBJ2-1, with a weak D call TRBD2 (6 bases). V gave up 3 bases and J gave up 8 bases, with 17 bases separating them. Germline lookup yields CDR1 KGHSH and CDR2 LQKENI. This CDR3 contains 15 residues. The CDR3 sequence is CASSPSTSGLHEQFF. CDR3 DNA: TGTGCCAGCTCACCGTCGACTAGTGGCCTCCATGAGCAGTTCTTC. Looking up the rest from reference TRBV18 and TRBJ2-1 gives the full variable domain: NAGVMQNPRHLVRRRGQEARLRCSPMKGHSHVYWYRQLPEEGLKFMVYLQKENIIDESGMPKERFSAEFPKEGPSILRIQQVVRGDSAAYFCASSPSTSGLHEQFFGPGTRLTVL.

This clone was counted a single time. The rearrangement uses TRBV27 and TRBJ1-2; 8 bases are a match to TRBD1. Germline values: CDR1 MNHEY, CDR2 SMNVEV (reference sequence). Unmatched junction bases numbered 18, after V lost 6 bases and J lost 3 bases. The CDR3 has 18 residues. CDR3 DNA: TGTGCCAGCAGCCCACTCACCCACAGGGGGACTTCTCACTATGGCTACACCTTC. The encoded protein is CASSPLTHRGTSHYGYTF.

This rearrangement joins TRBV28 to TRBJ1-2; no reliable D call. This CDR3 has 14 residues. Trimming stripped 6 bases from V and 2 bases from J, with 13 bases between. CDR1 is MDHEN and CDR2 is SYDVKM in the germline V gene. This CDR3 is CASRYSGGNYGYTF. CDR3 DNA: TGTGCCAGCAGGTATTCCGGCGGGAACTATGGCTACACCTTC.